This TCR beta chain was obtained from a study of shared clonotypes between healthy human individuals. Some 30,000 T cell genomes (roughly 0.2 ug DNA) went into each sorted-subset replicate. TCRdb's table, derived via immunoSEQ multiplex PCR, lists solely in-frame clones and lacks some. This table has over 700,000 clones, just under 75% appearing once. For this clone: In the same sample, other DNA sequences code for this CDR3.

Division of CD4+ cells produced a CD45RA+ naive subset and a CD45RA-negative memory subset. The germline V gene has CDR1 MNHNS and CDR2 SASEGT. Trimming cost V 4 bases and J 0 bases, with 10 bases left between them. The CDR3 sequence is 14 residues long. This chain links TRBV6-1 with TRBJ2-7; D may be TRBD1 (6 bases). This TCR was sampled from a woman aged 25 to 39 in good health. The specimen sequenced was memory CD4+ T cells sorted from blood. Specified subset: CD45RA-negative fraction. DNA for the CDR3: TGTGCCAGCAGTGCTCGGACAGACTCCTACGAGCAGTACTTC. This encodes CASSARTDSYEQYF.